This T cell receptor beta chain was recorded in a study of cytomegalovirus exposure and HLA in healthy donors (dated by TCRdb to the late 2010s). About the full investigation: An earlier analysis of roughly 570 of the donors reported about 300 Gb of sequence data and 95 million to 140 million unique TCR beta sequences obtained from around 170 million T cells. An early release that covered around 590 HLA-typed donors contained around 300 gigabases of sequencing data and tens of millions of unique TCR sequences. Among the roughly 410 genotyped donors, 81% belonged to the genetic ancestry cluster associated with self-reported Caucasian donors. The study was designed to test whether signatures of past pathogen exposure could be identified by cataloging public T cell receptors. Using immunosequencing, the study profiled T cell repertoires from 550 to 750 subjects and related those repertoires to cytomegalovirus serostatus. A separate validation cohort of roughly 110 different subjects was used in addition to the 666-subject first cohort. To predict cytomegalovirus infection status, the study brought together high-throughput TCR immunosequencing, statistical association of individual TCRs with disease status, and machine learning. A later analysis re-examined previously published TCR beta repertoires from hundreds of donors and added high-resolution HLA genotyping to investigate patterns of TCR occurrence. Rather than using new phenotypic data, the later analysis identified candidate immune exposures from TCR beta sequences and from how often those sequences occurred across donors. To decide whether each TCR beta V gene segment behaved as functional or pseudogenic, an earlier analysis of some 580 of the donors relied on high-throughput TCR beta sequencing. Donor age, sex, ethnicity and CMV serostatus were compiled alongside the repertoire data. In a later genetic analysis, genome-wide SNP genotypes for 398 of the 666 donors were used, and that subset was treated as a discovery cohort. Every repertoire in the discovery cohort had been generated on one and the same sequencing platform. HLA typing covered class I and class II loci at four-digit resolution. The number of donors typed differed by locus, with roughly 620-640 for A, B, C, DRB1 and DQB1, around 520 for DQA1, over 600 for DPA1, and some 440 for DPB1. Four to six DR-DQ haplotypes were handled as single units for association and clustering, since linkage in the cohort was strong. On average, around 230,000 unique TCR beta nucleotide sequences were sequenced per donor among 300 to 500 genotyped donors of the cohort, with around 19% of those sequences being non-productive. Study-level results and caveats: Some 15 rarely observed V segments, including chromosome 9 orphons, were excluded from the earlier analysis of almost 600 of the donors because counts were too low. In a later analysis, TCR association rates were found to vary across HLA loci, with the most associated TCRs seen for DRB1 alleles and the fewest for HLA-C alleles. Assigning TCR associations to individual alleles was difficult when HLA alleles, especially DR and DQ, strongly co-occurred. Compared with equally common non-associated chains, HLA-associated TCR beta chains in a later analysis were more clonally expanded and had lower generation probabilities. Because some donors lacked HLA typing at each locus, the association tests relied only on the typed subset. The classifier was reported to diagnose cytomegalovirus status with high specificity and sensitivity in both the original and validation cohorts. According to a later analysis, most CMV-associated TCR beta chains appeared to be HLA-restricted, and the HLA associations seemed to be driven largely by CMV exposure. In an earlier analysis of under 600 of the donors, most TCR beta V segments were observed in productive rearrangements about 87% or about 30% of the time, broadly matching IMGT annotations. The cohort was sequenced for TCR beta chains only, and without alpha or paired-chain data the features that could be detected were limited. An association between a missense DCLRE1C variant and V-gene and J-gene trimming of TCR beta chains was found in a later genetic analysis and replicated in an independent cohort. A further reported finding was that TCR beta sequences accurately predicted the HLA-A and HLA-B alleles for most subjects in the first cohort. Linkage disequilibrium might explain the correlated functional status among segregating V segments, but an unknown experimental factor could not be excluded. Roughly uniform sequencing depth across donors was assumed in presence/absence analyses, although this assumption may not hold. In a later analysis, several top co-occurrence clusters were reported to appear linked to parvovirus B19, influenza, CMV and Epstein-Barr virus. Immune exposure information for the cohort was limited to CMV serostatus. A total of roughly 160 TCR beta chains were listed by the study as associated with cytomegalovirus. In a later genetic analysis, fewer N-insertions in productive TCRs were reported among donors in an Asian-associated ancestry cluster than the approximately 710-donor mean. Because the 87-base-pair reads could not distinguish some IMGT-functional V segments, including TRBV6-2 and TRBV6-3, those segments were excluded. Three of the identified cytomegalovirus-associated TCR beta chains were confirmed in vitro to be specific for cytomegalovirus antigens. Most TCR sequences were observed very rarely across donors, whereas some public TCRs were present in many individuals. A cluster of highly shared sequence variants was judged likely to represent a technical artifact of the sequencing pipeline. At a false discovery rate of 0.05, a later analysis linked about 17,000 TCR beta sequences to specific HLA alleles. According to the authors, the approach could potentially be generalized to other disease states and immunological phenotypes.

The cohort consisted of approximately 670 healthy bone marrow donors. All cohort members were sampled while nominally healthy, although unrecorded immune exposures were likely present. The donor tested CMV seronegative and was one of the 352 seronegative cohort members. A peripheral blood sample was collected from each donor, and TCR beta sequencing was performed on peripheral blood mononuclear cells. The Qiagen DNeasy Blood Extraction Kit was used to extract genomic DNA from the blood cell samples. The method was the immunoSEQ multiplex PCR assay. A mixture of 60 forward primers for TCR Vbeta segments and 13 reverse primers for TCR Jbeta segments was used in the multiplex PCR. The CDR3 region of rearranged TCR beta genes was amplified from genomic DNA with a multiplex PCR assay. The amplified TCR beta libraries were sequenced on the Illumina HiSeq System as 87-base-pair reads. Regarding the original processing steps: A later analysis counted some 74 million unique TCR beta chains across the 640 or so repertoires, and 10 million to 12 million of these chains were shared by at least two donors. Raw reads were error-corrected and collapsed into unique sequences by a nearest-neighbor algorithm in which closely related sequences were merged to remove PCR and sequencing errors. CDR3 sequences were aligned to IMGT reference sequences to assign V, D and J gene segments. Each retained sequence needed at least a six-nucleotide match to both a V gene segment and a J gene segment. A rearrangement was called productive if the CDR3 had no stop codons and remained in frame with V and J, and every other rearrangement was called non-productive. CDR3 was defined by IMGT convention, running from the second conserved V-encoded cysteine to the conserved J-encoded phenylalanine. In an earlier analysis of more than 550 of the donors, sequences lacking an unambiguous match to a single V gene segment were excluded. In an earlier analysis of several hundred of the donors, V segments were called functional above 56.7% productive rearrangements and were called segregating when the between-donor standard deviation exceeded 5%. A statistical classification framework was built to diagnose cytomegalovirus status from the catalog of TCR beta chain sequences. In a later analysis, TCR nucleotide sequences were compared against IMGT/GENE-DB human TR gene sequences so that V and J genes could be assigned. Using the TCRdist pipeline, a later analysis assigned CDR3 sequences along with most-parsimonious VDJ recombination scenarios. In a later analysis, each TCR beta chain was defined by its CDR3 amino acid sequence together with its V-gene family, and reads without a unique V-gene family were excluded. A later analysis removed 600 or so highly shared, low-generation-probability nucleotide sequences to deal with suspected cross-contamination and a sequencing artifact. In a later analysis, a clonal expansion index was calculated for each public chain from normalized within-repertoire ranks of inferred template counts. Generation probabilities in a later analysis came from a VDJ recombination model fitted to out-of-frame rearrangements, and those results were checked against IGoR. Hypergeometric tests were used in a later analysis to score TCR-TCR, TCR-HLA and TCR-CMV co-occurrence, with a repertoire-size bias correction applied to the TCR pairs. To estimate false discovery rates, a later analysis permuted the HLA or CMV assignments 20 times. In a later analysis, co-occurring TCRs were grouped with DBSCAN, and TCRdist sequence similarity was added when clustering was performed within HLA-allele-positive subsets. Repertoires with fewer than 30,000 or more than 120,000 public chains were left out of co-occurrence clustering, as were roughly five repertoires with anomalous nucleotide sharing. The table was pulled from immuneACCESS by TCRdb, which kept in-frame rearrangements only. Such tables lose some clones; where checked, under half of the loss comes from unresolved V genes, and the rest has no known cause. The V and J calls and the clone size are those of that table, but D and trimming were determined from the DNA. Recorded for this sample are about 210,000 clones; around 83% of them occurred a single time. In total, the top ten clones hold roughly 0.26% of the sample.

CDR1 and CDR2 were assigned from the germline V gene as MNHNS and SASEGT. From the cysteine through the phenylalanine, the CDR3 covers 13 amino acids. The read is trimmed to its CDR3 DNA, 39 bases read in frame from base 1. Clipping removes 7 bases from V and 1 base from J, with 2 as the unmatched junction base count. About this clone itself: Its antigen is not yet known. It has no much larger one-base neighbor in the sample; base qualities were not kept.

Here the chain combines TRBV6-1 and TRBJ1-1; TRBD1 matches 8 bases in the middle. The material sequenced was PBMCs. The sequence came from a girl aged 2-15 years in good health and CMV-seronegative. CDR3 reads: CASKGTGNTEAFF. The base sequence is TGTGCCAGCAAAGGGACAGGGAACACTGAAGCTTTCTTT.